This TCR beta chain was sequenced in a study of OX40 agonist ivuxolimab in advanced cancers. For the study at large: Three dose-escalation patients had partial responses: one with hepatocellular carcinoma and two with cutaneous melanoma. Study-wide findings and caveats: On average, CD8+ T cells showed a greater number of expanded clones than CD4+. Determination of antigen specificity was not performed for the expanded peripheral T cells.

Systemic immunosuppression or a history of autoimmune disease excluded patients. For this clone: What it recognizes is unknown.

With 5 bases clipped from V and 3 bases from J, the junction kept 0 bases outside the gene matches. Germline assignment: CDR1 MNHNY and CDR2 SVGAGI (reference sequence). This CDR3 is built from 14 residues. Produced via immunoSEQ multiplex PCR; TCRdb's table is partial and in-frame only. Here the sample spans over 45,000 clones, approximately 88% being singletons. The origin of this receptor is an adult with an advanced solid tumor such as melanoma, head and neck, liver or kidney cancer. The V and J genes are TRBV6-6 and TRBJ1-6; 8 bases agree with TRBD1. Sample: CD4+ or CD8+ T cells sorted from blood, taken in a trial of the OX40 agonist ivuxolimab. As DNA, the CDR3 is TGTGCCAGCAGTACAGGGGGCTATAATTCACCCCTCCACTTT. It translates to CASSTGGYNSPLHF.